This T cell receptor (beta chain) derives from a study of T cells in women clearing cervical HPV infection. Trimming took 3 bases from V and 2 from J, leaving 10 bases between them. The germline CDR1 and CDR2 sequences are SGHTA and FQGTGA. The CDR3 totals 15 residues. Points on this clone: The read ends 3 residues before the CDR3 terminus; that terminus is restored from the germline J gene.

TCRdb's table, derived via immunoSEQ multiplex PCR, lists solely in-frame clones and lacks some. This sample contains 30,000 to 40,000 clones. The chain joins TRBV7-3 to TRBJ2-2; a weak D match, TRBD2 (6 bases). The receptor was derived from a woman between 18 and 70 years old with a cervical HPV16 infection that either progressed to CIN3+ or cleared (not recorded which). The sequencing input was blood buffy coat. CDR3 DNA, as far as it was read: TGTGCCAGCAGCTTTAGCGGATACAACACCGGGGAG. It specifies CASSFSGYNTGE. The full CDR3 sequence reads CASSFSGYNTGELFF.